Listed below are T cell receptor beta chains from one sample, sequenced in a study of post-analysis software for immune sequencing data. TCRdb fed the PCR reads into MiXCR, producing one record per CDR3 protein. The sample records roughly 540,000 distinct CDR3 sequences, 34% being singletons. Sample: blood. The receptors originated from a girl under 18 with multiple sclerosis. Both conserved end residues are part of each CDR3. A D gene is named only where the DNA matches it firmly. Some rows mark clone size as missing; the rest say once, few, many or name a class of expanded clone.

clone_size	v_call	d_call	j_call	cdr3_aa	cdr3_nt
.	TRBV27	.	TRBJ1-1	CASSFGSGENTEAFF	TGTGCCAGCAGTTTCGGCAGTGGGGAGAACACTGAAGCTTTCTTT
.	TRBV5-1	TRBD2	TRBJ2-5	CASSPAGHKETQYF	TGCGCCAGCAGCCCAGCGGGGCATAAAGAGACCCAGTACTTC
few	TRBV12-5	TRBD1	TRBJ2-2	CASGLAPTGGNTGELFF	TGTGCTAGTGGTTTAGCCCCCACAGGGGGCAACACCGGGGAGCTGTTTTTT
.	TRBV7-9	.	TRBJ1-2	CASSLGGFFYGYTF	TGTGCCAGCAGCTTAGGAGGGTTCTTCTATGGCTACACCTTC
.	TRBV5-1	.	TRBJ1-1	CASSSAVEARAFF	TGCGCCAGCAGCTCTGCCGTTGAGGCGCGAGCTTTCTTT
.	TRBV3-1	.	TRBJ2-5	CASSQPKQPSYQETQYF	TGTGCCAGCAGCCAGCCAAAACAGCCATCGTACCAAGAGACCCAGTACTTC
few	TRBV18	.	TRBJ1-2	CASSPTPSTDGYTF	TGTGCCAGCTCACCGACCCCCTCAACGGATGGCTACACCTTC
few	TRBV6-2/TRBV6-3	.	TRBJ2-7	CASNRGPETYEQYF	TGTGCCAGCAACCGAGGGCCAGAAACCTACGAGCAGTACTTC
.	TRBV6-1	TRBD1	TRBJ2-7	CASSDSGTGKDEQYF	TGTGCCAGCAGTGACTCCGGGACAGGGAAAGACGAGCAGTACTTC
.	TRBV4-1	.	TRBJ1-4	CASSRHQQNEKLFF	TGCGCCAGCAGCCGCCATCAGCAAAATGAAAAACTGTTTTTT